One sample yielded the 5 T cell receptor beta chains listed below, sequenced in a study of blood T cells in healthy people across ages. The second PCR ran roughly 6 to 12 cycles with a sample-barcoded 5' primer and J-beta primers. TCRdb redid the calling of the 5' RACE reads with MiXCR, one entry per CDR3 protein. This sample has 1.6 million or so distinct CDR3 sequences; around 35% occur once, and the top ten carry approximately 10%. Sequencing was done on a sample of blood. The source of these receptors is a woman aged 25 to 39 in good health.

In DNA form, the CDR3 reads TGTGCCAGCAGCTTATCGGGGGGAGGGCTCTACAATGAGCAGTTCTTC. Amino acid sequence: CASSLSGGGLYNEQFF. The chain couples TRBV11-1 to TRBJ2-1; 7 nucleotides agree with TRBD2. The CDR3 is made up of 16 amino acids. Germline V gene sequence: CDR1 SGHAT, CDR2 FQDESV (reference sequence). V gave up 2 bases and J gave up 3 bases; unmatched junction bases: 7.

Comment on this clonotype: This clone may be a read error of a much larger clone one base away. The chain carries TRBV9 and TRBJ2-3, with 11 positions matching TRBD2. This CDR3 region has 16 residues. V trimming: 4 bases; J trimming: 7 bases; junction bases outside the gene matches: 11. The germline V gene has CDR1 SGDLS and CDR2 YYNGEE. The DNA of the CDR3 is TGTGCCAGCAGCTTCTTATCTAGCGGGAGGACAAATACGCAGTATTTT. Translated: CASSFLSSGRTNTQYF.

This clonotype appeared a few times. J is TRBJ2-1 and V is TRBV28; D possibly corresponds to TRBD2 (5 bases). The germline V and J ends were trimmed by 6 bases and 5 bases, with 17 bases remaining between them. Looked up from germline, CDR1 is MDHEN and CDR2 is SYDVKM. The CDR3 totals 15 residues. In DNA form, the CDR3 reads TGTGCCAGCAGCTCCCGAGTAGCGAAGCACAATGAGCAGTTCTTC. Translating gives CASSSRVAKHNEQFF.

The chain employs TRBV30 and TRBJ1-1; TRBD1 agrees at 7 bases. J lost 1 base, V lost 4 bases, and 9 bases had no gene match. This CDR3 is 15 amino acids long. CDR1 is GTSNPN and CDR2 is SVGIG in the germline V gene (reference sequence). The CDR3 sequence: CAWIEQGSTNTEAFF. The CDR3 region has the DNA TGTGCCTGGATTGAACAGGGGTCGACGAACACTGAAGCTTTCTTT.

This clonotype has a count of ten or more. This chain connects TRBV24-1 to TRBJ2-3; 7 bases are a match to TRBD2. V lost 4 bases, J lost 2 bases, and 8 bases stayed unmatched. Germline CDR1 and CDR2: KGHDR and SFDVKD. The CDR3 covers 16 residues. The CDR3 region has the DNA TGTGCCACCAGTGACCCCGGCGGGAGCTACACAGATACGCAGTATTTT. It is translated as CATSDPGGSYTDTQYF.